This T cell receptor (beta chain) was recorded in a study of CD8+ T cells in alopecia areata. The wider study: Treated patients were given 5 to 10 mg oral tofacitinib twice daily.

This CDR3 contains 12 residues. Trimming left V 5 bases short and J 9 bases short, with 11 bases between. Per germline, CDR1 SEHNR and CDR2 FQNEAQ (reference sequence). The investigators collected lesional scalp punch biopsies and peripheral blood from alopecia areata patients. Reverse transcribed after extraction, RNA yielded cDNA as the sequencing template. Assay used: immunoSEQ multiplex PCR; TCRdb lists only in-frame clones, some missing. Here the sample spans roughly 250,000 clones, about two thirds being singletons. This clone was seen a few times. Source: CD4+ T cells sorted from blood, taken at week 0. The chain joins TRBV7-9 to TRBJ2-1; D unclear. The source of this sequence is a human donor with alopecia areata. The CDR3 is CASSQESREQFF. CDR3 bases: TGTGCCAGCAGCCAAGAATCGCGTGAGCAGTTCTTC.